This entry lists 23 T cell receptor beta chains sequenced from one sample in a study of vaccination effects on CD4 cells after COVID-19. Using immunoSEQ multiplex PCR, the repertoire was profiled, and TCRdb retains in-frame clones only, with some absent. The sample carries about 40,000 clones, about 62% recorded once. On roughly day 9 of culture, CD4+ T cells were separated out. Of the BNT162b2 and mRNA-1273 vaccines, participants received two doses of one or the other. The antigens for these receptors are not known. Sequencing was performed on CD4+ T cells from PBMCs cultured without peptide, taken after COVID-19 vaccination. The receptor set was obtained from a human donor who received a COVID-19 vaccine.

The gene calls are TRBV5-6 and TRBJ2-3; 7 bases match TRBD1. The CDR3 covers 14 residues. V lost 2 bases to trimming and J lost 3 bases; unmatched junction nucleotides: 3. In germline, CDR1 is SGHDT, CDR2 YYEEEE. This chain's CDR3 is CASSFYRGTDTQYF. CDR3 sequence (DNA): TGTGCCAGCAGCTTTTACAGGGGTACAGATACGCAGTATTTT.

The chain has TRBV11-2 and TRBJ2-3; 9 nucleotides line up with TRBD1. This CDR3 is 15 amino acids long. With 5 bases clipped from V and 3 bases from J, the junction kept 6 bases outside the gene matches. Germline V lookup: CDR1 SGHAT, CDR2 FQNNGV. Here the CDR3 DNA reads TGTGCCAGCAGCCCGGACAGGGGCGGGACAGATACGCAGTATTTT. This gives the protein CASSPDRGGTDTQYF.

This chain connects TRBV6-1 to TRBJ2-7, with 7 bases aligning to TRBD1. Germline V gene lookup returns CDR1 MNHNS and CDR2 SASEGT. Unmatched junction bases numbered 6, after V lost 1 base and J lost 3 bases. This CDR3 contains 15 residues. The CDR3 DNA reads TGTGCCAGCAGTGAAGTACGACAGGGATTCTACGAGCAGTACTTC. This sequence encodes CASSEVRQGFYEQYF.

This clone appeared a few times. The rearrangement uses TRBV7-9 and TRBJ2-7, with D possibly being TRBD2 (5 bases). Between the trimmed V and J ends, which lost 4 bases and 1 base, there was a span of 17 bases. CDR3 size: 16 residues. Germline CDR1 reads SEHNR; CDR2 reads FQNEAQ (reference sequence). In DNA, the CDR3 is TGTGCCAGCAGCTCACCCCCGGGCCGGGGTTCCTACGAGCAGTACTTC. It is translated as CASSSPPGRGSYEQYF.

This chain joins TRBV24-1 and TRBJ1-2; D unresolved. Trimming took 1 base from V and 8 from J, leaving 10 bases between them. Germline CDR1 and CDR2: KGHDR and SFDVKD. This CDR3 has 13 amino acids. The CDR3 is CATSDLLGKGYTF. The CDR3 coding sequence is TGTGCCACCAGTGATTTATTAGGGAAGGGCTACACCTTC.

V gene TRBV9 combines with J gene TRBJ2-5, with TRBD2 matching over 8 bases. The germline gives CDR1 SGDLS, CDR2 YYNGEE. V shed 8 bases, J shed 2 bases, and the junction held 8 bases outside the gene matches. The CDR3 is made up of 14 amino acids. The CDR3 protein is CASSNGGGQETQYF. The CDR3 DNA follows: TGTGCCAGTTCAAACGGGGGGGGACAAGAGACCCAGTACTTC.

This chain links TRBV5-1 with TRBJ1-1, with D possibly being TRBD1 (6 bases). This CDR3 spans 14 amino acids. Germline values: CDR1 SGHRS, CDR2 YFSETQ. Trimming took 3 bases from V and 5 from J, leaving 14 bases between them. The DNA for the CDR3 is TGCGCCAGCAGCTCCGGACTGAGGGGGACTGAAGCTTTCTTT. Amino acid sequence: CASSSGLRGTEAFF.

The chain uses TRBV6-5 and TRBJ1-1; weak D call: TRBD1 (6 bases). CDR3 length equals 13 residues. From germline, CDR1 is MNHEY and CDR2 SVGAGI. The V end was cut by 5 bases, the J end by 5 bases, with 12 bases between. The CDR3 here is CASSLVRGTEAFF. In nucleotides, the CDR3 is TGTGCCAGCAGTCTAGTAAGGGGGACTGAAGCTTTCTTT.

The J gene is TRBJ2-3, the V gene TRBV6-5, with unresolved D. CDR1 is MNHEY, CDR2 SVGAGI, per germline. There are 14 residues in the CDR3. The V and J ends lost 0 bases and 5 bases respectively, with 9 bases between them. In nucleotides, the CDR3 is TGTGCCAGCAGTTACTCGGGGTTCGTAGATACGCAGTATTTT. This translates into CASSYSGFVDTQYF.

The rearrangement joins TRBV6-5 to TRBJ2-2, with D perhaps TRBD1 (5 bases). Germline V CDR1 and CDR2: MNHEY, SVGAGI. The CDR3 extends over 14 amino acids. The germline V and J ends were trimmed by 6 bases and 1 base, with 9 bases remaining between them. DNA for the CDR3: TGTGCCAGCAGAAGTACAGGGAACACCGGGGAGCTGTTTTTT. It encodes CASRSTGNTGELFF.

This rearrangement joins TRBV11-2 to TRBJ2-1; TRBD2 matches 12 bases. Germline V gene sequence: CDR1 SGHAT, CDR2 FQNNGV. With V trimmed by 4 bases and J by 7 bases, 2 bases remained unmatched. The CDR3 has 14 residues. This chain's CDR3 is CASSSLAGGNEQFF. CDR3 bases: TGTGCCAGCAGCTCTCTAGCGGGAGGGAATGAGCAGTTCTTC.

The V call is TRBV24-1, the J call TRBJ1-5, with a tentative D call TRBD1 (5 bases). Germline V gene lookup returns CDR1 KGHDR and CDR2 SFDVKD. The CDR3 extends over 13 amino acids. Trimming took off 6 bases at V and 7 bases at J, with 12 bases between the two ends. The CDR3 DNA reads TGTGCCACCAGTTTGCAGGGAAGACAGCCCCAGCATTTT. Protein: CATSLQGRQPQHF.

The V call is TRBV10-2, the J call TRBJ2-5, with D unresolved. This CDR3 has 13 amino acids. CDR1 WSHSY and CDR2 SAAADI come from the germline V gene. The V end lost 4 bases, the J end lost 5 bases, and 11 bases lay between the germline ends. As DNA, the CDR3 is TGCGCCAGCAGTGCATCCTCTTGGGAGACCCAGTACTTC. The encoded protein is CASSASSWETQYF.

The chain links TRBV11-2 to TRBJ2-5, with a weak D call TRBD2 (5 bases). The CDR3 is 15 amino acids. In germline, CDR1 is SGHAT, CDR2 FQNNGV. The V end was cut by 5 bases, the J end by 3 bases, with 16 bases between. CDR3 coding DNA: TGTGCCAGCAGCGGGCCGAGGGCGGTGGAAGAGACCCAGTACTTC. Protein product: CASSGPRAVEETQYF. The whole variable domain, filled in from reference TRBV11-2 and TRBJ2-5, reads EAGVAQSPRYKIIEKRQSVAFWCNPISGHATLYWYQQILGQGPKLLIQFQNNGVVDDSQLPKDRFSAERLKGVDSTLKIQPAKLEDSAVYLCASSGPRAVEETQYFGPGTRLLVL.

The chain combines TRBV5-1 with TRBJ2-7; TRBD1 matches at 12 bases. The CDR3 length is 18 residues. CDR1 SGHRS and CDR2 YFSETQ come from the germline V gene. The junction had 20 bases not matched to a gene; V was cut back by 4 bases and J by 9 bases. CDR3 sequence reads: CASSVGSPNRDRGLRQYF. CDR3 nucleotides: TGCGCCAGCAGCGTTGGGTCCCCTAACCGGGACAGGGGGCTTCGGCAGTACTTC.

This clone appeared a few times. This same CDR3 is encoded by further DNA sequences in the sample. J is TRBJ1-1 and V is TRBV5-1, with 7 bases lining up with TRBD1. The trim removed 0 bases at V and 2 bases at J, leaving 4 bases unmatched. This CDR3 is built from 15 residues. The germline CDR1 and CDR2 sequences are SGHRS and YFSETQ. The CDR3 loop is CASSLGQGPNTEAFF. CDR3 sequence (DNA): TGCGCCAGCAGCTTGGGACAGGGTCCTAACACTGAAGCTTTCTTT. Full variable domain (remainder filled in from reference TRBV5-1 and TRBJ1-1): KAGVTQTPRYLIKTRGQQVTLSCSPISGHRSVSWYQQTPGQGLQFLFEYFSETQRNKGNFPGRFSGRQFSNSRSEMNVSTLELGDSALYLCASSLGQGPNTEAFFGQGTRLTVV.

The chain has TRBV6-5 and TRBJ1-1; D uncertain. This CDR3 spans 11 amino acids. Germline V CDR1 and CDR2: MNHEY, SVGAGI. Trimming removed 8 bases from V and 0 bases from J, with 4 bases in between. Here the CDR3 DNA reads TGTGCCAGCTATATGAACACTGAAGCTTTCTTT. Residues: CASYMNTEAFF.

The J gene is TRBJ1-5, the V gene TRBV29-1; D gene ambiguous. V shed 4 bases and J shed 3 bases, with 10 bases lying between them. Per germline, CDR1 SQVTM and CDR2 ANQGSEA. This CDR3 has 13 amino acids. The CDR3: CSVAHTINQPQHF. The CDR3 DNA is TGCAGCGTTGCACACACGATCAATCAGCCCCAGCATTTT.

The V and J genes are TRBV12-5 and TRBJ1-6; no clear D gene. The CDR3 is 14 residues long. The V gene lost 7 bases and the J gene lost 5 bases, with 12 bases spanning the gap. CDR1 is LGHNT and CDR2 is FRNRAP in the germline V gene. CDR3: CASANGEDNSPLHF. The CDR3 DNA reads TGTGCTAGTGCTAACGGGGAGGATAATTCACCCCTCCACTTT.

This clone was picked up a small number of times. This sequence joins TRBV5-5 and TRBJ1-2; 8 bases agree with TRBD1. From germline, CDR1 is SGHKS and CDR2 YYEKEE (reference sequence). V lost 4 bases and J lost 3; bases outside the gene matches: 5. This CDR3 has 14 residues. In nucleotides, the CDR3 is TGTGCCAGCAGCGGCAGGGGGCGCGACTATGGCTACACCTTC. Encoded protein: CASSGRGRDYGYTF. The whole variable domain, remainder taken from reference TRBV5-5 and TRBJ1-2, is DAGVTQSPTHLIKTRGQQVTLRCSPISGHKSVSWYQQVLGQGPQFIFQYYEKEERGRGNFPDRFSARQFPNYSSELNVNALLLGDSALYLCASSGRGRDYGYTFGSGTRLTVV.

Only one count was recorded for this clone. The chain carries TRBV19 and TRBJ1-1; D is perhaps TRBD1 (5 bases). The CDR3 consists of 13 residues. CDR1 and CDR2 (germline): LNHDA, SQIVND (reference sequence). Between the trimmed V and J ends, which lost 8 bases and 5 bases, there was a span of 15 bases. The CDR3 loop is CASLQVLGTEAFF. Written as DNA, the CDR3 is TGTGCCAGTCTACAGGTGTTGGGGACTGAAGCTTTCTTT.

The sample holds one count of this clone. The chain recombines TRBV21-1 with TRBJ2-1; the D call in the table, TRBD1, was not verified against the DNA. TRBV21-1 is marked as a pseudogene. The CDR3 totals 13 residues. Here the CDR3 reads CARLNWTDYEQFF. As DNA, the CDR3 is TGTGCCAGACTCAACTGGACAGACTATGAGCAGTTCTTC.

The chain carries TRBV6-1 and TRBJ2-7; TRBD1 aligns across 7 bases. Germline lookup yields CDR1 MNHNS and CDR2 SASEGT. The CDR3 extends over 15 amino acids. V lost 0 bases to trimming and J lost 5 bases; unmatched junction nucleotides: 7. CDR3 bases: TGTGCCAGCAGTGAAGCTGGGTACAGGGGCCACGAGCAGTACTTC. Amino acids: CASSEAGYRGHEQYF.